The clone carrying this T cell receptor (beta chain) was recorded many times. Germline V gene lookup returns CDR1 KGHDR and CDR2 SFDVKD. Deletions cut 3 bases from V and 9 bases from J, with 13 bases between. CDR3 length: 13 residues. This specimen belongs to a study of T cells in Graves' hyperthyroidism and ophthalmopathy. RNA transcripts yielded amplified TCR beta CDR3 regions. The HTBI primer set served for first-round RT-PCR of the TCR CDR3. TCRdb used MiXCR to reprocess the multiplex PCR reads, holding one entry per CDR3 protein. The sample lists a few hundred thousand distinct CDR3 sequences, approximately 16% occurring once.

The TCR originated in a woman aged 55-69 years with Graves' ophthalmopathy. The sequenced material came from blood. V usage is TRBV24-1 and J usage is TRBJ2-5; no firm D call. The CDR3 reads CATSDVTSQPQYF. CDR3 coding DNA: TGTGCCACCAGTGATGTGACATCCCAGCCCCAGTACTTC.